This TCR beta chain was sequenced in a study of blood T cell repertoires in COVID-19. The table lists this clone with a few counts. CDR1 is SGHRS and CDR2 is YFSETQ in the germline V gene. The CDR3 has 13 amino acids. V gave up 0 bases and J gave up 6 bases; unmatched junction bases: 2. Data came from immunoSEQ multiplex PCR; TCRdb stores just in-frame clones and leaves some out. The sample yields 100,000 to 120,000 clones, over 75% seen once. The chain couples TRBV5-1 to TRBJ1-1, with 7 bases identical to TRBD1. The receptor comes from a man between 50 and 59 years old with acute or convalescent COVID-19. The specimen sequenced was peripheral blood. The CDR3 here is CASSLAGQAEAFF. CDR3 coding DNA: TGCGCCAGCAGCTTGGCCGGACAGGCTGAAGCTTTCTTT.